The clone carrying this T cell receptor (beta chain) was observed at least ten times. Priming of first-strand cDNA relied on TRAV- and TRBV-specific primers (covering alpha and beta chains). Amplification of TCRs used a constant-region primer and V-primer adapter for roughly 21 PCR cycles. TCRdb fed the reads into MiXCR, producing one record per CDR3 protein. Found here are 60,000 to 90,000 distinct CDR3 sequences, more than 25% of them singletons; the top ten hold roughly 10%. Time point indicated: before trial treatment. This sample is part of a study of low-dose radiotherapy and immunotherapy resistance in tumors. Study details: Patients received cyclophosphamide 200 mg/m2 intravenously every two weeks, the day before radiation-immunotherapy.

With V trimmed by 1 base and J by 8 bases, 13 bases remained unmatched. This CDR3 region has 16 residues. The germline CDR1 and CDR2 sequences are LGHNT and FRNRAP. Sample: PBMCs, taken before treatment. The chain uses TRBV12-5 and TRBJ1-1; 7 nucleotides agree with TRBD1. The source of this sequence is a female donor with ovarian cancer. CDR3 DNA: TGTGCTAGTGGTTTGGCCTTCGGCAGGGGGTCGATAGAAGCTTTCTTT. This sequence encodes CASGLAFGRGSIEAFF.